These 19 T cell receptor beta chains originate from one sample sequenced in a study of blood T cell repertoires in COVID-19. Data came from immunoSEQ multiplex PCR; TCRdb stores just in-frame clones and leaves some out. The data show tens of thousands of clones, more than 60% seen once. The source material was peripheral blood. The source is a woman between 65 and 79 years old with acute or convalescent COVID-19.

The chain recombines TRBV2 with TRBJ2-6; D not certain. The CDR3 totals 15 residues. CDR1 is SNHLY, CDR2 FYNNEI, per germline. V was trimmed by 8 bases and J by 0 bases, leaving 11 bases between them. Here the CDR3 DNA reads TGTGCCAGCGAGGCAACAAGCTCTGGGGCCAACGTCCTGACTTTC. Protein sequence: CASEATSSGANVLTF. Looking up the rest from reference TRBV2 and TRBJ2-6 gives the full variable domain: EPEVTQTPSHQVTQMGQEVILRCVPISNHLYFYWYRQILGQKVEFLVSFYNNEISEKSEIFDDQFSVERPDGSNFTLKIRSTKLEDSAMYFCASEATSSGANVLTFGAGSRLTVL.

This clone was observed once. The chain has TRBV7-2 and TRBJ1-4, with D possibly being TRBD1 (6 bases). Germline CDR1 and CDR2: SGHTA and FQGNSA. The CDR3 covers 15 residues. V was shortened by 5 bases and J by 8 bases, with 18 bases between the two germline ends. The DNA for the CDR3 is TGTGCCAGCAGCGGAGGGGAGGGGGAGGGCGAAAAACTGTTTTTT. This encodes CASSGGEGEGEKLFF.

J is TRBJ2-7 and V is TRBV28, with 8 bases fitting TRBD1. This CDR3 spans 15 amino acids. V lost 6 bases to trimming and J lost 5 bases; unmatched junction nucleotides: 12. The germline CDR1 and CDR2 sequences are MDHEN and SYDVKM. In DNA form, the CDR3 reads TGTGCCAGCAGCCCTCCCCCCGGGGGACAGGACGAGCAGTACTTC. Protein sequence: CASSPPPGGQDEQYF.

The chain carries TRBV10-1 and TRBJ2-7, with 10 bases identical to TRBD2. This CDR3 contains 15 residues. Germline-derived CDR1 and CDR2 are WNHNN and SYGVQD (reference sequence). J gave up 1 base and V 6 bases, and 6 bases lay outside the gene matches. CDR3 nucleotide sequence: TGCGCCAGCAGGGAAGGACTAGCGGCTTCCTACGAGCAGTACTTC. Translation gives CASREGLAASYEQYF.

This clone was counted a few times. The chain combines TRBV5-1 with TRBJ1-6; D is perhaps TRBD1 (6 bases). The ends were cut back, 1 base at V and 8 bases at J, with 16 bases in the middle. This CDR3 region has 16 residues. The germline CDR1 and CDR2 sequences are SGHRS and YFSETQ. The CDR3 DNA sequence: TGCGCCAGCAGCTTGTTCTACAGGGTAGAGGATTCACCCCTCCACTTT. Its protein is CASSLFYRVEDSPLHF.

This clone was picked up one time. The gene calls are TRBV7-2 and TRBJ2-1, with D unresolved. The length of the CDR3 is 11 residues. The V and J ends lost 5 bases and 10 bases respectively, with 9 bases between them. Germline CDR1 SGHTA, CDR2 FQGNSA. Here the CDR3 reads CASSLNQEQFF. For the CDR3, the DNA is TGTGCCAGCAGCCTTAACCAGGAGCAGTTCTTC.

The chain recombines TRBV19 with TRBJ2-5; D perhaps matches TRBD1 (6 bases). CDR1 and CDR2 (germline): LNHDA, SQIVND (reference sequence). Trimming took 4 bases from V and 0 from J, leaving 15 bases between them. The CDR3 sequence is 16 residues long. CDR3 DNA: TGTGCCAGTAGTAACAGGGCGAGAGGTAACCAAGAGACCCAGTACTTC. Translation: CASSNRARGNQETQYF.

The chain uses TRBV5-1 and TRBJ1-6; the match to TRBD1 covers 8 bases. The germline CDR1 and CDR2 sequences are SGHRS and YFSETQ. Losses at the gene ends were 4 bases for V and 9 bases for J; bases not matched to a gene: 9. CDR3 length: 15 amino acids. The CDR3 DNA follows: TGCGCCAGCAGCACAGGACAGGGCGACGGTTCACCCCTCCACTTT. It is translated as CASSTGQGDGSPLHF.

The chain carries TRBV24-1 and TRBJ2-3, with 11 bases identical to TRBD2. Trimming at V came to 10 bases and at J to 2 bases, leaving 7 bases not matched to a gene. Germline CDR1 KGHDR, CDR2 SFDVKD. The CDR3 totals 15 residues. CDR3 region: CATGLAGGNTDTQYF. The CDR3 DNA follows: TGTGCCACGGGGCTAGCGGGAGGAAACACAGATACGCAGTATTTT.

V and J are TRBV7-9 and TRBJ1-6; D unclear. The CDR3 has 15 residues. CDR1 is SEHNR and CDR2 is FQNEAQ in the germline V gene (reference sequence). With 7 bases removed from V and 6 bases from J, the gap between germline ends came to 16 bases. The CDR3 bases are TGTGCCAGCAACGATCAGACAATACTTAATTCACCCCTCCACTTT. It specifies CASNDQTILNSPLHF.

This clone appeared a single time. The chain has TRBV28 and TRBJ1-1; 8 bases align to TRBD1. The CDR3 contains 15 residues. Losses at the gene ends were 5 bases for V and 1 base for J; bases not matched to a gene: 6. The V gene's germline CDR1 is MDHEN and CDR2 SYDVKM. CDR3 amino acids: CASSPSGQGNTEAFF. CDR3 nucleotide sequence: TGTGCCAGCAGTCCGTCAGGACAGGGGAACACTGAAGCTTTCTTT.

The chain uses TRBV4-1 and TRBJ2-1; tentatively, D is TRBD1 (6 bases). In germline, CDR1 is MGHRA, CDR2 YSYEKL. The CDR3 runs to 17 residues. V dropped 0 bases and J dropped 1 base, with 13 bases sitting between them. The CDR3 DNA is TGCGCCAGCAGCCAAGAGGACGCAGGGGTTTCCTACAATGAGCAGTTCTTC. Its protein product is CASSQEDAGVSYNEQFF.

This clone was found a few times. This chain uses TRBV15 with TRBJ2-5; D is uncertain. Germline CDR1 and CDR2: LNHNV and YYDKDF (reference sequence). This CDR3 is 13 amino acids long. V shed 1 base and J shed 0 bases, with 3 bases lying between them. The CDR3 bases are TGTGCCACCAGCAGAGCATACCAAGAGACCCAGTACTTC. It encodes CATSRAYQETQYF.

This chain connects TRBV27 to TRBJ2-7, with 11 bases that match TRBD1. The length of the CDR3 is 16 residues. The germline CDR1 and CDR2 sequences are MNHEY and SMNVEV (reference sequence). V shed 1 base and J 9 bases; nucleotides not matched to a gene: 11. CDR3 DNA sequence: TGTGCCAGCAGTTTATACGCGGGGGGGACAGGGGGTGGGCAGTACTTC. This encodes CASSLYAGGTGGGQYF.

The CDR3 reads CASSPAPRGDTEAFF. CDR3 DNA sequence: TGTGCCAGCAGCCCCGCCCCCAGGGGGGACACTGAAGCTTTCTTT. The chain combines TRBV11-2 with TRBJ1-1, with TRBD1 matching 7 bases. The germline CDR1 and CDR2 sequences are SGHAT and FQNNGV. The V gene end was trimmed by 5 bases and the J gene end by 3 bases; junction bases not matched to a gene: 9. The length of the CDR3 is 15 residues.

The genes are TRBV11-2 and TRBJ2-1; 9 bases map to TRBD2. V lost 6 bases to trimming and J lost 8 bases; unmatched junction nucleotides: 11. Germline values: CDR1 SGHAT, CDR2 FQNNGV. The CDR3 has 15 residues. The CDR3 region has the DNA TGTGCCAGCAGGACGGGACTAGCCGGATCCGATGAGCAGTTCTTC. Encoded protein: CASRTGLAGSDEQFF. The full variable domain, completed using reference TRBV11-2 and TRBJ2-1, is EAGVAQSPRYKIIEKRQSVAFWCNPISGHATLYWYQQILGQGPKLLIQFQNNGVVDDSQLPKDRFSAERLKGVDSTLKIQPAKLEDSAVYLCASRTGLAGSDEQFFGPGTRLTVL.

J is TRBJ1-2 and V is TRBV18, with D maybe TRBD1 (5 bases). The V and J ends lost 3 bases and 8 bases respectively, with 16 bases between them. CDR3 length: 14 residues. CDR1 is KGHSH and CDR2 is LQKENI in the germline V gene. The CDR3 here is CASSPDVGGRGYTF. The CDR3 bases are TGTGCCAGCTCACCCGACGTGGGGGGTCGCGGCTACACCTTC.

The table lists this clone with a few counts. V is TRBV7-6 and J is TRBJ1-5; TRBD1 agrees at 8 bases. The CDR3 length is 15 residues. Germline lookup yields CDR1 SGHVS and CDR2 FNYEAQ. Trimming removed 2 bases from V and 5 bases from J; junction bases left unmatched: 5. CDR3 residues: CASSLTQTGDQPQHF. CDR3 DNA: TGTGCCAGCAGCTTAACGCAGACAGGGGATCAGCCCCAGCATTTT. Together with reference TRBV7-6 and TRBJ1-5, the CDR3 gives the full variable domain: GAGVSQSPRYKVTKRGQDVALRCDPISGHVSLYWYRQALGQGPEFLTYFNYEAQQDKSGLPNDRFSAERPEGSISTLTIQRTEQRDSAMYRCASSLTQTGDQPQHFGDGTRLSIL.

The chain uses TRBV11-1 and TRBJ2-7; D is unresolved. The germline CDR1 and CDR2 sequences are SGHAT and FQDESV (reference sequence). V dropped 1 base and J dropped 4 bases, with 8 bases sitting between them. The CDR3 contains 13 residues. The CDR3 DNA is TGTGCCAGCAGCTTAGATACAATTTACGAGCAGTACTTC. Its protein is CASSLDTIYEQYF.